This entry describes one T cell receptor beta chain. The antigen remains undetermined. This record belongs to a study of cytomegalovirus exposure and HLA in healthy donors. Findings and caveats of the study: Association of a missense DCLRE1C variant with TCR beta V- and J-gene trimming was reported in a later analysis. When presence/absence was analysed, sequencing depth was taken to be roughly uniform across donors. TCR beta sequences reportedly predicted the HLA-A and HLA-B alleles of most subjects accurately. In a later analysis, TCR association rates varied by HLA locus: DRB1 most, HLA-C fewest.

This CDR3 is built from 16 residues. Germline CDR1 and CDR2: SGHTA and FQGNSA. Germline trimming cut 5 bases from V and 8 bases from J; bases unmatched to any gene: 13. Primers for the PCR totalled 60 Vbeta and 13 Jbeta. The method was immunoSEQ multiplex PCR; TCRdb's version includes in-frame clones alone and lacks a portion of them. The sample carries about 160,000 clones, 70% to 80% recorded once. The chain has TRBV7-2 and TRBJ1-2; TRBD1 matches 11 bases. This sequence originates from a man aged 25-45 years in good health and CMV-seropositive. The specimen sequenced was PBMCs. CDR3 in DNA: TGTGCCAGCAGCCCGGGGACAGGGGGGACCTTTGAGGGCTACACCTTC. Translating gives CASSPGTGGTFEGYTF.